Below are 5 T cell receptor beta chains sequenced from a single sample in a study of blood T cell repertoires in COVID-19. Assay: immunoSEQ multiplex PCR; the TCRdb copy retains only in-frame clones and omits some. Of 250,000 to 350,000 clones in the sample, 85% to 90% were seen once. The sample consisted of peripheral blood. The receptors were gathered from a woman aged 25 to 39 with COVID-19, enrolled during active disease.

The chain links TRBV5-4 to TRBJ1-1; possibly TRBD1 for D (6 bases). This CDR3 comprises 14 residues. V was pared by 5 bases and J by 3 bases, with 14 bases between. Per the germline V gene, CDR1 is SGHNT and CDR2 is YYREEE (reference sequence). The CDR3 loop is CASREQGRDTEAFF. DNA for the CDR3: TGTGCCAGCAGGGAACAGGGAAGGGACACTGAAGCTTTCTTT.

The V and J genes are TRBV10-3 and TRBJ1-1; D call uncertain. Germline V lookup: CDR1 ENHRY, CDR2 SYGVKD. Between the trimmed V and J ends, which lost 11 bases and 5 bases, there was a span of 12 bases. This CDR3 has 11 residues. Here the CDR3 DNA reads TGTGCCGCTGGGGAGATTACTGAAGCTTTCTTT. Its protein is CAAGEITEAFF.

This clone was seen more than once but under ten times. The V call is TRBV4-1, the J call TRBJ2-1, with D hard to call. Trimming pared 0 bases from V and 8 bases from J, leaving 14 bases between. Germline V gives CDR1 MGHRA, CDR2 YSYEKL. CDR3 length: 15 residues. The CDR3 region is CASSQETARIDEQFF. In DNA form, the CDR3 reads TGCGCCAGCAGCCAAGAAACGGCTAGAATCGATGAGCAGTTCTTC.

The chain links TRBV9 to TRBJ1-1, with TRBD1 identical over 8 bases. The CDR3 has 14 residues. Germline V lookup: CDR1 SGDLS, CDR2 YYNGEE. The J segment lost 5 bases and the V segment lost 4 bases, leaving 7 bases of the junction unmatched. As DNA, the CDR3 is TGTGCCAGCAGCTCGGGCGGGACAGGAACTGAAGCTTTCTTT. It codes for CASSSGGTGTEAFF. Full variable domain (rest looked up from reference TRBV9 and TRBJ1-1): DSGVTQTPKHLITATGQRVTLRCSPRSGDLSVYWYQQSLDQGLQFLIQYYNGEERAKGNILERFSAQQFPDLHSELNLSSLELGDSALYFCASSSGGTGTEAFFGQGTRLTVV.

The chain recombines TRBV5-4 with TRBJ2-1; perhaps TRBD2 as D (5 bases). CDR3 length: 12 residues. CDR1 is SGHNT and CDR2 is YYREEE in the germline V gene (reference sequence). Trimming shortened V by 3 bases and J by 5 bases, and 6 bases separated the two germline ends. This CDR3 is CASSSADNEQFF. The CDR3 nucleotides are TGTGCCAGCAGCTCAGCGGACAATGAGCAGTTCTTC.